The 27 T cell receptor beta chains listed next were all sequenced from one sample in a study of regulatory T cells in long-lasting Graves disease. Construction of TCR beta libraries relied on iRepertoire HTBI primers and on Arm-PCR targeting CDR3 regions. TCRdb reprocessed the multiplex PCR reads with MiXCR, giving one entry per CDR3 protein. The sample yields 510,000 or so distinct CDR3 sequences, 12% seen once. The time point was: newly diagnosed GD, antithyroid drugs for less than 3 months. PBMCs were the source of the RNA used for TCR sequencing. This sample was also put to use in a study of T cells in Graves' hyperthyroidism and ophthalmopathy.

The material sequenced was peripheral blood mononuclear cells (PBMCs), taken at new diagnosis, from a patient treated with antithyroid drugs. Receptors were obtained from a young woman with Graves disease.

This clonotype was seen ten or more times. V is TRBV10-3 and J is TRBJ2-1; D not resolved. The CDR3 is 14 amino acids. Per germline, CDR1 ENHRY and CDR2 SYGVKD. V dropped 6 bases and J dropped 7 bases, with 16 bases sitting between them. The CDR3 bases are TGTGCCATCAGGGGGTGGCAAAAAAGTAATGAGCAGTTCTTC. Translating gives CAIRGWQKSNEQFF.

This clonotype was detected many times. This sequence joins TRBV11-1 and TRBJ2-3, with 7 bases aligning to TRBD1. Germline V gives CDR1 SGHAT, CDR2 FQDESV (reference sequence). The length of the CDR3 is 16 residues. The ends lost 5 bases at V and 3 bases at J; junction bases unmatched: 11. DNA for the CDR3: TGTGCCAGCAGCCTTGGGGGACAGAGAAGGACAGATACGCAGTATTTT. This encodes CASSLGGQRRTDTQYF.

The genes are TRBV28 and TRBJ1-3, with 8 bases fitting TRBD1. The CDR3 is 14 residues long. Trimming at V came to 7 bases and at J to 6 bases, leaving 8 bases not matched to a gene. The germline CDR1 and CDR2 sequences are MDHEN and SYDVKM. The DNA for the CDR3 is TGTGCCAGCACCCAGTGGCAGGGGGCAAACACCATATATTTT. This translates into CASTQWQGANTIYF.

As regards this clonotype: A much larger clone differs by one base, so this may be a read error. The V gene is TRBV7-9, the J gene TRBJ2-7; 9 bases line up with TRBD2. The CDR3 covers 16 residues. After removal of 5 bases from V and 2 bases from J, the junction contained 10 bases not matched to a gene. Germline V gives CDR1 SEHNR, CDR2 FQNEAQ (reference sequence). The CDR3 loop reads CASSPLVLAGPYEQYF. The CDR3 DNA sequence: TGTGCCAGCAGCCCCTTGGTACTAGCGGGTCCCTACGAGCAGTACTTC.

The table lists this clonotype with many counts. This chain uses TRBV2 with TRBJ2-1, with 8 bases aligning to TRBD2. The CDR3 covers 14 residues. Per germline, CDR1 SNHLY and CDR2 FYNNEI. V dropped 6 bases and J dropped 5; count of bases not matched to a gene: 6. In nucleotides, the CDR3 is TGTGCCAGCAGGGCCCGGGAGGGACACAATGAGCAGTTCTTC. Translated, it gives CASRAREGHNEQFF.

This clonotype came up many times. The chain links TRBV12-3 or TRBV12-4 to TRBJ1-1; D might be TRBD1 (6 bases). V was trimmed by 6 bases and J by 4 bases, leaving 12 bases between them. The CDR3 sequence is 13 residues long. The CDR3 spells CASRWNRATEAFF. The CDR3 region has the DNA TGTGCCAGCAGATGGAACAGGGCCACTGAAGCTTTCTTT.

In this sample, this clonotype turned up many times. DNA for the CDR3: TGTGCCAGCAGTGGCTCATGGGCGCCTAGCGGGGTGCAGGATACGCAGTATTTT. As protein: CASSGSWAPSGVQDTQYF. V is TRBV6-4 and J is TRBJ2-3; 9 bases are a match to TRBD2. Germline V CDR1 and CDR2: MRHNA, SNTAGT. V dropped 4 bases and J dropped 6; count of bases not matched to a gene: 17. This CDR3 comprises 18 residues.

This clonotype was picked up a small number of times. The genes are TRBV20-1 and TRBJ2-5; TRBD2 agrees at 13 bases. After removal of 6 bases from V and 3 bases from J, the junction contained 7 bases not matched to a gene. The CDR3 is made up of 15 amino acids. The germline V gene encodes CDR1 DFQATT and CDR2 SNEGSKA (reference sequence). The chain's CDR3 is CSANPGLAGKETQYF. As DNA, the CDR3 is TGCAGTGCAAACCCGGGACTAGCGGGAAAAGAGACCCAGTACTTC.

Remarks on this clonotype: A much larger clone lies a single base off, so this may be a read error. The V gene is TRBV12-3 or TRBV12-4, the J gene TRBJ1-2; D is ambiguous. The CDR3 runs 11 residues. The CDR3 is CASSPGSGHTF. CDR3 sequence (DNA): TGTGCCAGCAGTCCTGGGAGTGGCCACACCTTC.

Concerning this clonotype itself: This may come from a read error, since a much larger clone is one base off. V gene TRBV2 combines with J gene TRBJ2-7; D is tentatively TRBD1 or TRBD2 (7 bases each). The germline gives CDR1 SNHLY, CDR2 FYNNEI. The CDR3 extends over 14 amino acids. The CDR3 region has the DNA TGTACCAGCAGCGGGGACAGCCGGTCGCGCGAGCAGTACTTC. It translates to CTSSGDSRSREQYF.

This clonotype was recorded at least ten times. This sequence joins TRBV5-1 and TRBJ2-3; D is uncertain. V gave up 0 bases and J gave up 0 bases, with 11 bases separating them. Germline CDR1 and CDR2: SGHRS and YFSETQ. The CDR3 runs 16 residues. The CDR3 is CASSLEPPASTDTQYF. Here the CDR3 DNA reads TGCGCCAGCAGCTTGGAACCTCCAGCTAGCACAGATACGCAGTATTTT.

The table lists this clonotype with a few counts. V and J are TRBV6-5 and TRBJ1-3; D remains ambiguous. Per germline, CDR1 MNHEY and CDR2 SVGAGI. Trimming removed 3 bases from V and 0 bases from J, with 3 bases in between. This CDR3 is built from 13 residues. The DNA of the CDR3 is TGTGCCAGCAGTTATGGCTCTGGAAACACCATATATTTT. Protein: CASSYGSGNTIYF.

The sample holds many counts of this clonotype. Here the CDR3 reads CASSLIGTGEDEQYF. The DNA of the CDR3 is TGTGCCAGCAGTTTAATTGGGACAGGGGAGGACGAGCAGTACTTC. The chain has TRBV28 and TRBJ2-7; TRBD1 agrees at 10 bases. Unmatched junction bases numbered 6, after V lost 2 bases and J lost 5 bases. Germline V gene lookup returns CDR1 MDHEN and CDR2 SYDVKM. The CDR3 extends over 15 amino acids.

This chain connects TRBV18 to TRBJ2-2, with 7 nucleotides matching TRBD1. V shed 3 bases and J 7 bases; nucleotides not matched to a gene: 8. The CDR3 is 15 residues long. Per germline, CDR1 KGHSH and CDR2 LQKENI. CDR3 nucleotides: TGTGCCAGCTCACCCGTAGGACAGGTCGGCGGGGAGCTGTTTTTT. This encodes CASSPVGQVGGELFF.

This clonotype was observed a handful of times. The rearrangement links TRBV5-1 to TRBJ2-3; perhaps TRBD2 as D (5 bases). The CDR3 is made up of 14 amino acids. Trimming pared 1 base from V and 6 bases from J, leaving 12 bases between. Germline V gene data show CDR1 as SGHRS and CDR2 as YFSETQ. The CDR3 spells CASSLFSVGDTQYF. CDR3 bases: TGCGCCAGCAGCTTGTTTAGCGTGGGGGATACGCAGTATTTT.

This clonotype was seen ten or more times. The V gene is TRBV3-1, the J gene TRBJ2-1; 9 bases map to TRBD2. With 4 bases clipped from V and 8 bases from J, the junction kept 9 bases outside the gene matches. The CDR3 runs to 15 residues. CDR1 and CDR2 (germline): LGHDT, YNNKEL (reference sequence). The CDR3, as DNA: TGTGCCAGCAGCCGGTATAGCGGGAGCCGTGATGAGCAGTTCTTC. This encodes CASSRYSGSRDEQFF.

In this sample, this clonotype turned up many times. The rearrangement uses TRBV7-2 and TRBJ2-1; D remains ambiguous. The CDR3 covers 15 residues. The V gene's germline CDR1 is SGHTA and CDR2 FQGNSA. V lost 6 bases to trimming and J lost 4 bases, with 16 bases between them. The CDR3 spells CASSQARLGYNEQFF. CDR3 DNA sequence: TGTGCCAGCAGTCAAGCGCGATTAGGGTACAATGAGCAGTTCTTC.

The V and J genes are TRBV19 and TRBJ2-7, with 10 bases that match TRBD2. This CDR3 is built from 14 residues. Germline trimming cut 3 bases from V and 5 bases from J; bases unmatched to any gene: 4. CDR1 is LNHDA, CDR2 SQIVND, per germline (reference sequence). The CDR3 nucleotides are TGTGCCAGTAGTATGGGGGGACTAGCGAACGAGCAGTACTTC. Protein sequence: CASSMGGLANEQYF.

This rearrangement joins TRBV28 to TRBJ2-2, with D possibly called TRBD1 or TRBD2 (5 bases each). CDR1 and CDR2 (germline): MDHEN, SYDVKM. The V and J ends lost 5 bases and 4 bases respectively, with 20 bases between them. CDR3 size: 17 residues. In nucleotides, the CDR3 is TGTGCCAGCAGTCCCCCCTTTGGACATGAGGGCACCGGGGAGCTGTTTTTT. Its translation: CASSPPFGHEGTGELFF.

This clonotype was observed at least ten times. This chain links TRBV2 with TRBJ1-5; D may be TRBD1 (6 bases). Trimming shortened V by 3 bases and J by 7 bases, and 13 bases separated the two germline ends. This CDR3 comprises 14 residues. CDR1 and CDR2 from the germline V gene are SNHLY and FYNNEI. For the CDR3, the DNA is TGTGCCAGCAGTGAGTTGGGGGCCCGACAGCCCCAGCATTTT. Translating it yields CASSELGARQPQHF.

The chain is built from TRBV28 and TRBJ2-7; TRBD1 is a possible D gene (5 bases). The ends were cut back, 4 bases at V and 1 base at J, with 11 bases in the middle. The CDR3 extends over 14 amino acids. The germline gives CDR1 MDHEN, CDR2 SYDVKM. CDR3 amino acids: CASSWGQGSYEQYF. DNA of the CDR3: TGTGCCAGCAGTTGGGGCCAGGGATCCTACGAGCAGTACTTC.

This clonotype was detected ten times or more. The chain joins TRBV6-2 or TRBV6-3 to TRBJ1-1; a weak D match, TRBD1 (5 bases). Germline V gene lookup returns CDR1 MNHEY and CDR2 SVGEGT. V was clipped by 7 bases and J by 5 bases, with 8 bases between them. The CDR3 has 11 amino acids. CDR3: CASNQGTEAFF. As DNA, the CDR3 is TGTGCCAGCAACCAGGGAACTGAAGCTTTCTTT.

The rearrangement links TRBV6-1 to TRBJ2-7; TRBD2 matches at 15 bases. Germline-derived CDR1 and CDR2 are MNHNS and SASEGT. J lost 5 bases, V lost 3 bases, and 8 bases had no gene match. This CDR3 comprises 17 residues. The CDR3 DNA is TGTGCCAGCAGTGAGGCGCTTGGACTAGCGGGAGGGGACGAGCAGTACTTC. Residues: CASSEALGLAGGDEQYF.

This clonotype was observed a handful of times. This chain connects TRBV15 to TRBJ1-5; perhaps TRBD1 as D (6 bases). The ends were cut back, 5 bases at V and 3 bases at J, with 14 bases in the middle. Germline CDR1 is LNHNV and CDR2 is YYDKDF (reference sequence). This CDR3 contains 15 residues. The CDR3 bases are TGTGCCACCAGCCCCGAAGGACAGAACAATCAGCCCCAGCATTTT. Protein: CATSPEGQNNQPQHF.

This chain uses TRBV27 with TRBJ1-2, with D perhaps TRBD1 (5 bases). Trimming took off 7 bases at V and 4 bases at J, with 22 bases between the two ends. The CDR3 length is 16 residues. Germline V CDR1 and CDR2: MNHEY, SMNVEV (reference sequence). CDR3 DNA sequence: TGTGCCAGCACTACCCGTCGACAAGGGGATGCCTATGGCTACACCTTC. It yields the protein CASTTRRQGDAYGYTF.

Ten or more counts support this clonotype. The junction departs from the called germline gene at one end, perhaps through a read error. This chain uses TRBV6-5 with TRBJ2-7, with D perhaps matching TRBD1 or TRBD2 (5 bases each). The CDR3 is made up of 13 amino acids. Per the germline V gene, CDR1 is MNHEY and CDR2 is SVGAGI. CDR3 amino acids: CASSYSRGYDWNF. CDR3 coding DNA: TGTGCCAGCAGTTACTCGAGGGGCTATGATTGGAACTTC.

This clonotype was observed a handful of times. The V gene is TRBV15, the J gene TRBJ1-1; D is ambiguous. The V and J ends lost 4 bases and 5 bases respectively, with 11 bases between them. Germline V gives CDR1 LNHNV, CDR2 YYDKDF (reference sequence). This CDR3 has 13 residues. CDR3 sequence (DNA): TGTGCCACCAGCAAAGACCGACGGACTGAAGCTTTCTTT. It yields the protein CATSKDRRTEAFF.